This T cell receptor beta chain was recorded in a study of cytomegalovirus exposure and HLA in healthy donors. The PCR made use of 60 Vbeta and 13 Jbeta primers. Some clones are missing from TCRdb's copy, which holds only in-frame ones; the method was immunoSEQ multiplex PCR. Among approximately 150,000 clones, around 79% were seen once, and the ten largest hold about 4.5%. Germline V lookup: CDR1 MNHEY, CDR2 SMNVEV (reference sequence). The CDR3 consists of 15 residues. Losses at the gene ends were 4 bases for V and 3 bases for J; bases not matched to a gene: 4. The receptor's source is a man aged 40-49 years in good health and CMV-seronegative. The sequenced sample consisted of PBMCs. V usage is TRBV27 and J usage is TRBJ2-1, with 9 nucleotides matching TRBD1. CDR3 residues: CASSSRDRVYNEQFF. As DNA, the CDR3 is TGTGCCAGCAGTTCTCGGGACAGGGTCTACAATGAGCAGTTCTTC.